This T cell receptor (beta chain) was sequenced for a study of shared clonotypes between healthy human individuals. Broader study findings: Some clonotypes were shared by all four sorted-subset donors, while others were not shared. The non-shared ones had lower generation probabilities than the shared ones. Few donors restricted represented genetic and exposure-history diversity. The study generally estimated greater richness for naive than memory subsets. When naive CD4 clonotypes were compared across a few donors, about 4.9% were shared.

V was clipped by 5 bases and J by 4 bases; unmatched bases: 8. Germline CDR1 is MNHEY and CDR2 is SMNVEV (reference sequence). CDR3 length equals 15 residues. Method: immunoSEQ multiplex PCR; TCRdb's copy keeps in-frame clones and lacks some. The repertoire holds roughly 2 million clones, around 95% seen once, with 0.13% in the top ten. A remark on this clone: The antigen is undetermined.

The chain uses TRBV27 and TRBJ2-1; 7 positions match TRBD1. The sample comprised naive CD4+ T cells sorted from blood. Described subset: CD45RA+ positively selected. This sequence was found in a man younger than 35 in good health. CDR3 nucleotides: TGTGCCAGCAGTCTACAGGGGAGAAGTTACAATGAGCAGTTCTTC. Translating it yields CASSLQGRSYNEQFF.